This T cell receptor beta chain was identified during a study of blood T cell repertoires in COVID-19. On the study more broadly: Specimens from acute and convalescent COVID-19 originated in the United States, Italy and Spain. T cells, B-cell-depleted T cells, or PBMCs provided the cDNA or gDNA that served as material.

Individuals drawn from 20 to 30 US areas were roughly 18 to 95 years old. Before being deemed recovered, Cohort 3 donors had two negative PCRs, clearance, or symptom resolution. The germline V gene encodes CDR1 MNHEY and CDR2 SMNVEV (reference sequence). V trimming: 6 bases; J trimming: 4 bases; junction bases outside the gene matches: 5. The CDR3 is made up of 14 amino acids. TCRdb's copy holds only in-frame clones and misses some; the assay was immunoSEQ multiplex PCR. This table holds about 250,000 clones, 80% to 90% found once. Sequences were obtained from PBMCs or T cells enriched from blood (not recorded which). This sequence was found in a man aged 40-55 years who had recovered from COVID-19. The rearrangement joins TRBV27 to TRBJ1-4; TRBD1 agrees at 7 bases. CDR3: CASSYRDSNEKLFF. The CDR3 DNA is TGTGCCAGCAGCTACCGGGACAGTAATGAAAAACTGTTTTTT.